A single sample is the source of the 10 T cell receptor beta chains below, sequenced in a study of cytomegalovirus exposure and HLA in healthy donors. This PCR relied on a set of 60 Vbeta primers and 13 Jbeta primers. The repertoire was sequenced with immunoSEQ multiplex PCR; TCRdb's copy has only in-frame clones and lacks some. The sample lists some 190,000 clones, about 77% seen once, with about 2.5% in the top ten. Material: PBMCs. These receptors were obtained from a woman aged 25 to 45 in good health and CMV-seropositive.

The rearrangement joins TRBV25-1 to TRBJ2-7, with 8 bases aligning to TRBD2. Germline CDR1 and CDR2: MGHDK and SYGVNS. The length of the CDR3 is 15 residues. J lost 3 bases, V lost 3 bases, and 7 bases had no gene match. CDR3: CASSDPESGSYEQYF. In nucleotides, the CDR3 is TGTGCCAGCAGTGACCCTGAGAGCGGGAGCTACGAGCAGTACTTC.

The genes are TRBV18 and TRBJ2-3; 8 bases agree with TRBD1. In germline, CDR1 is KGHSH, CDR2 LQKENI. CDR3 length equals 15 residues. The ends lost 3 bases at V and 4 bases at J; junction bases unmatched: 6. CDR3 amino acids: CASSPGTGNSDTQYF. The CDR3 DNA reads TGTGCCAGCTCACCTGGGACAGGTAACTCAGATACGCAGTATTTT.

The chain links TRBV28 to TRBJ1-5; D is undetermined. CDR1 and CDR2 (germline): MDHEN, SYDVKM. V gave up 2 bases and J gave up 3 bases, with 8 bases separating them. This CDR3 is 14 amino acids long. The CDR3 bases are TGTGCCAGCAGTTTAGGAGGGTTCAATCAGCCCCAGCATTTT. It translates to CASSLGGFNQPQHF.

This chain joins TRBV9 and TRBJ1-6; TRBD1 matches at 8 bases. Germline-derived CDR1 and CDR2 are SGDLS and YYNGEE. V lost 3 bases, J lost 9 bases, and 5 bases stayed unmatched. This CDR3 contains 14 residues. The CDR3 reads CASSGGQESSPLHF. In DNA form, the CDR3 reads TGTGCCAGCAGCGGGGGACAGGAGAGTTCACCCCTCCACTTT.

The rearrangement uses TRBV5-6 and TRBJ2-1; weak D call: TRBD1 (6 bases). The germline gives CDR1 SGHDT, CDR2 YYEEEE. CDR3 length: 15 amino acids. V was pared by 0 bases and J by 4 bases, with 11 bases between. The CDR3, as DNA: TGTGCCAGCAGCTTGGACAGGGTGGCTTACAATGAGCAGTTCTTC. Translated, it gives CASSLDRVAYNEQFF.

The chain uses TRBV18 and TRBJ1-3; no firm D call. Germline CDR1 KGHSH, CDR2 LQKENI. The V end was cut by 3 bases, the J end by 0 bases, with 12 bases between. The length of the CDR3 is 16 residues. CDR3 residues: CASSPADFGSGNTIYF. The CDR3 DNA sequence: TGTGCCAGCTCACCGGCGGACTTTGGCTCTGGAAACACCATATATTTT. Combining the CDR3 with reference TRBV18 and TRBJ1-3 gives the whole variable domain NAGVMQNPRHLVRRRGQEARLRCSPMKGHSHVYWYRQLPEEGLKFMVYLQKENIIDESGMPKERFSAEFPKEGPSILRIQQVVRGDSAAYFCASSPADFGSGNTIYFGEGSWLTVV.

The J gene is TRBJ2-3, the V gene TRBV4-2; 10 positions agree with TRBD1. V lost 3 bases to trimming and J lost 6 bases; unmatched junction nucleotides: 9. CDR1 and CDR2 (germline): LGHNA, YNFKEQ. This CDR3 region has 16 residues. This chain's CDR3 is CASSQPGQGGGDTQYF. CDR3 coding DNA: TGTGCCAGCAGCCAGCCCGGACAGGGGGGAGGGGATACGCAGTATTTT.

The chain combines TRBV11-2 with TRBJ2-3; D not certain. From germline, CDR1 is SGHAT and CDR2 FQNNGV. CDR3 length equals 13 residues. V lost 0 bases and J 9 bases, leaving 10 bases between the germline ends. CDR3 sequence (DNA): TGTGCCAGCAGCTTAGATATGGGCCAGACGCAGTATTTT. Its translation is CASSLDMGQTQYF.

The chain employs TRBV28 and TRBJ2-5; D may be TRBD2 (5 bases). The J call is uncertain, as TRBJ2-7 better fits the DNA end. CDR3 length: 14 residues. Germline loops: CDR1 MDHEN, CDR2 SYDVKM. This CDR3 reads CASRGGLRGYEQYF. The CDR3 nucleotides are TGTGCCAGCAGAGGAGGCCTCCGGGGATACGAGCAGTACTTC.

This clone occurred a few times. The rearrangement uses TRBV5-6 and TRBJ1-2, with 12 bases fitting TRBD1. Germline V gene data show CDR1 as SGHDT and CDR2 as YYEEEE. CDR3 length: 15 residues. V dropped 0 bases and J dropped 8; count of bases not matched to a gene: 5. This CDR3 reads CASSLGGQGAYGYTF. The CDR3 region has the DNA TGTGCCAGCAGCTTGGGGGGACAGGGGGCGTACGGCTACACCTTC. Supplemented by reference TRBV5-6 and TRBJ1-2, the full variable domain reads DAGVTQSPTHLIKTRGQQVTLRCSPKSGHDTVSWYQQALGQGPQFIFQYYEEEERQRGNFPDRFSGHQFPNYSSELNVNALLLGDSALYLCASSLGGQGAYGYTFGSGTRLTVV.